Listed here are 12 T cell receptor beta chains from one sample, sequenced in a study of blood T cell repertoires in COVID-19. Sequencing was performed with immunoSEQ multiplex PCR; in TCRdb, only in-frame clones are kept and a portion is missing. The sample consists of just over 250,000 clones, roughly 88% of them appearing once. Sequenced input: peripheral blood. These receptors came from a woman between 65 and 79 years old with COVID-19, enrolled during active disease.

V gene TRBV5-1 combines with J gene TRBJ2-1, with 9 nucleotides matching TRBD1. This CDR3 has 14 amino acids. With 0 bases clipped from V and 9 bases from J, the junction kept 4 bases outside the gene matches. Germline CDR1 SGHRS, CDR2 YFSETQ. The CDR3 coding sequence is TGCGCCAGCAGCTTGGTCGGGACAGGGATTGAGCAGTTCTTC. It yields the protein CASSLVGTGIEQFF.

The V and J genes are TRBV28 and TRBJ1-3; D is unresolved. Trimming took off 8 bases at V and 3 bases at J, with 14 bases between the two ends. CDR1 MDHEN and CDR2 SYDVKM come from the germline V gene. The CDR3 extends over 14 amino acids. The CDR3 reads CASVMPGFGNTIYF. The DNA for the CDR3 is TGTGCCAGCGTAATGCCAGGATTTGGAAACACCATATATTTT. The entire variable domain, with the rest obtained from reference TRBV28 and TRBJ1-3, is as follows: DVKVTQSSRYLVKRTGEKVFLECVQDMDHENMFWYRQDPGLGLRLIYFSYDVKMKEKGDIPEGYSVSREKKERFSLILESASTNQTSMYLCASVMPGFGNTIYFGEGSWLTVV.

This clone has just a few counts. The chain couples TRBV7-2 to TRBJ1-6, with D maybe TRBD1 (6 bases). Germline CDR1 is SGHTA and CDR2 is FQGNSA. The CDR3 totals 15 residues. V lost 2 bases to trimming and J lost 10 bases, with 15 bases between them. The CDR3 sequence is CASSLNRVQGSPLHF. The DNA for the CDR3 is TGTGCCAGCAGCTTAAACAGGGTGCAGGGATCACCCCTCCACTTT.

The chain uses TRBV6-5 and TRBJ1-2; the D gene is possibly TRBD1 (5 bases). Trimming took 5 bases from V and 2 from J, leaving 15 bases between them. Germline V gene lookup returns CDR1 MNHEY and CDR2 SVGAGI. CDR3 length equals 15 residues. CDR3 bases: TGTGCCAGCAGTACACAGACAGTGAACAACTATGGCTACACCTTC. Translation gives CASSTQTVNNYGYTF.

The chain is built from TRBV3-1 (or the pseudogene TRBV3-2) and TRBJ2-1; D might be TRBD2 (5 bases). The V end lost 3 bases, the J end lost 10 bases, and 10 bases lay between the germline ends. In germline, CDR1 is LGHDT, CDR2 YNNKEL (reference sequence). The CDR3 has 12 amino acids. The CDR3 sequence: CASSHSRGEQFF. In DNA, the CDR3 is TGTGCCAGCAGCCACTCTCGGGGAGAGCAGTTCTTC.

The rearrangement joins TRBV5-1 to TRBJ2-7, with D perhaps matching TRBD2 (6 bases). CDR3 length: 14 amino acids. CDR1 and CDR2 from the germline V gene are SGHRS and YFSETQ. The ends were cut back, 2 bases at V and 0 bases at J, with 9 bases in the middle. The CDR3 DNA reads TGCGCCAGCAGCTTAATGACTAGCTCCTACGAGCAGTACTTC. Its translation: CASSLMTSSYEQYF.

The V call is TRBV11-2, the J call TRBJ2-7; 8 bases match TRBD2. In germline, CDR1 is SGHAT, CDR2 FQNNGV. Trimming took 4 bases from V and 5 from J; bases not matched to a gene: 16. The CDR3 runs to 17 residues. The CDR3 bases are TGTGCCAGCAGCTCGCGGGGGGCAGGGGCTCTTTTTGACGAGCAGTACTTC. Its protein is CASSSRGAGALFDEQYF.

This rearrangement joins TRBV9 to TRBJ1-3; 7 nucleotides match TRBD1. The CDR3 sequence is 16 residues long. V lost 3 bases to trimming and J lost 4 bases; unmatched junction nucleotides: 10. The germline V gene encodes CDR1 SGDLS and CDR2 YYNGEE. The CDR3 DNA is TGTGCCAGCAGCGCCAACCAGGGGGGAGCAGGAAACACCATATATTTT. Protein product: CASSANQGGAGNTIYF.

This sequence joins TRBV28 and TRBJ1-1, with TRBD1 matching 9 bases. Germline V gene data show CDR1 as MDHEN and CDR2 as SYDVKM. The CDR3 has 14 amino acids. The junction had 6 bases not matched to a gene; V was cut back by 7 bases and J by 3 bases. The CDR3 reads CASTQQGADTEAFF. The CDR3 bases are TGTGCCAGCACCCAACAGGGGGCGGACACTGAAGCTTTCTTT.

The DNA of the CDR3 is TGCAGCGTTGAAGGACAGTGGGGCAATGAGCAGTTCTTC. It translates to CSVEGQWGNEQFF. J is TRBJ2-1 and V is TRBV29-1; D possibly corresponds to TRBD1 (5 bases). CDR1 is SQVTM, CDR2 ANQGSEA, per germline. This CDR3 is 13 amino acids long. V was clipped by 1 base and J by 6 bases, with 10 bases between them.

The genes are TRBV9 and TRBJ2-5; TRBD2 matches at 12 bases. Germline V gives CDR1 SGDLS, CDR2 YYNGEE. V dropped 1 base and J dropped 4; count of bases not matched to a gene: 14. This CDR3 has 19 residues. The CDR3 coding sequence is TGTGCCAGCAGCGTAAATCCAGGTCTAGCGGGAGGGTCGGCAGAGACCCAGTACTTC. The encoded protein is CASSVNPGLAGGSAETQYF.

This clone was recorded only once. The rearrangement links TRBV5-1 to TRBJ2-2; D unclear. The CDR3 runs 13 residues. The germline CDR1 and CDR2 sequences are SGHRS and YFSETQ. Trimming pared 0 bases from V and 4 bases from J, leaving 4 bases between. The DNA for the CDR3 is TGCGCCAGCAGCTTGGTCCTCACCGGGGAGCTGTTTTTT. Translated, it gives CASSLVLTGELFF.